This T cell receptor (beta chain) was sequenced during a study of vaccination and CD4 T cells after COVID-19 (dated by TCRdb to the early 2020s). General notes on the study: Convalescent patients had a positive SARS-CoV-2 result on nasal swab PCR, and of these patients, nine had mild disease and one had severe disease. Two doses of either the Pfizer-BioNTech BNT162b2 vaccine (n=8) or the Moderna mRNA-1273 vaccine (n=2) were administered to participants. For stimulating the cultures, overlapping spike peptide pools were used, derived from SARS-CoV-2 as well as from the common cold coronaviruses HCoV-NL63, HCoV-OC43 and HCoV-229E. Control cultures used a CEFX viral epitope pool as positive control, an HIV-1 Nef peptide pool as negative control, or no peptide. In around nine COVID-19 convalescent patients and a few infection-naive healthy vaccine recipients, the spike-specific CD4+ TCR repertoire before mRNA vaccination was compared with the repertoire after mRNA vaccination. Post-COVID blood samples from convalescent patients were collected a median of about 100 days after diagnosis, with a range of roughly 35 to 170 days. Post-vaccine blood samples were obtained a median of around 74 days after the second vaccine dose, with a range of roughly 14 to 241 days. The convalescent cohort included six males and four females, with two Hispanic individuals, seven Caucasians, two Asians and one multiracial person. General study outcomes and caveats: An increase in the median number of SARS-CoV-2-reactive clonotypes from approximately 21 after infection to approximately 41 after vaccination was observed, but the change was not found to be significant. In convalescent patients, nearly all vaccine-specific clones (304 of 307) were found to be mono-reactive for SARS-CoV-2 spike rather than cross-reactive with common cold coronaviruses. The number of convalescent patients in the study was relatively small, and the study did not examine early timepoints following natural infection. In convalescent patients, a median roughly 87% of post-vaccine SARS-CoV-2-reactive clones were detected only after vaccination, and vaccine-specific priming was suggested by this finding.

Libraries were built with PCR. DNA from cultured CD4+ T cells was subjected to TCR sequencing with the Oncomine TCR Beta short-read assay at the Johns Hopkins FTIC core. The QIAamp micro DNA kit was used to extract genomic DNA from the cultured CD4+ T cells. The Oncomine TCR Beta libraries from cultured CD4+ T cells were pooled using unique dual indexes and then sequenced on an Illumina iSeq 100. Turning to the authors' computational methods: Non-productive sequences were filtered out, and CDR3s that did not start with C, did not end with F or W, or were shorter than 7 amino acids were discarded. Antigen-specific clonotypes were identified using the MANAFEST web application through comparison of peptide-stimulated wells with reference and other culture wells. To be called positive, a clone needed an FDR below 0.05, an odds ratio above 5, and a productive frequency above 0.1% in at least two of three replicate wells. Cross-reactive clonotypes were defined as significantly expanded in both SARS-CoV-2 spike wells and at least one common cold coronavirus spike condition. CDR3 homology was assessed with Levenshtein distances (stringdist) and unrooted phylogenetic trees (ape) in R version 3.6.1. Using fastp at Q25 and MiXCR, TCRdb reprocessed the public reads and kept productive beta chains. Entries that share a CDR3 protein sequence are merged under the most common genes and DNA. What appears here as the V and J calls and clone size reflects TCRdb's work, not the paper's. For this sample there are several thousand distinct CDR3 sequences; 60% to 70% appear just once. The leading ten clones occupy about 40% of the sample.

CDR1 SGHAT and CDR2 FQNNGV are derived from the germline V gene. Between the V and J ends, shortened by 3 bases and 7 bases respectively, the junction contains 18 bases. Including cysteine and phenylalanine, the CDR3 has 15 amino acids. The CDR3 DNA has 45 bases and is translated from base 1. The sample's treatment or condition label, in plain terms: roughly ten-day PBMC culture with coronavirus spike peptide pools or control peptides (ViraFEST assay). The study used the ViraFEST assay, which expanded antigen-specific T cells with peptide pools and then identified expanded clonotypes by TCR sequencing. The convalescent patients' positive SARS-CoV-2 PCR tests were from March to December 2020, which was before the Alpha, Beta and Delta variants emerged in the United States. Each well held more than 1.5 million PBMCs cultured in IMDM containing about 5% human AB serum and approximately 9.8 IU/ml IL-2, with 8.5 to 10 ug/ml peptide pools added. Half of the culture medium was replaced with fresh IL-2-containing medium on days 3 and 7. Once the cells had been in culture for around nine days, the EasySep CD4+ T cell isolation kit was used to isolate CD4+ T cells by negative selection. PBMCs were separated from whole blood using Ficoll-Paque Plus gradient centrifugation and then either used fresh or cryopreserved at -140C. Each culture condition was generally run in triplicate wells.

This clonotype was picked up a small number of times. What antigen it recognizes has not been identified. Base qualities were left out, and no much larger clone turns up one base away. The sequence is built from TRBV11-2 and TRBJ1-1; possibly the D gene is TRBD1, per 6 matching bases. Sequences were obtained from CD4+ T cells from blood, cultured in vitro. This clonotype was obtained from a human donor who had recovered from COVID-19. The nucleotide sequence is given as TGTGCCAGCAGCTTTCCTTCAATAGGGGGGATTGAAGCTTTCTTT. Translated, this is CASSFPSIGGIEAFF.